A selection of T cell receptor beta chains follows, all from one sample in a study of graft-versus-host responses after intestinal transplantation. The method was immunoSEQ multiplex PCR; TCRdb's version includes in-frame clones alone and lacks a portion of them. The sample has 80,000 to 85,000 clones; roughly 91% are singletons. These receptors have no known antigen. The sequences come from unstimulated CD4+ T cells sorted from spleen or lymph node cells, collected before intestinal transplant. These receptor sequences come from a human donor who received an intestinal transplant. The CDR3 runs from the conserved cysteine through the conserved F or W. The D gene is left open where the match is weak. The listing skips clone size in some rows; elsewhere it reads once, few, many or a size class.

clone_size	d_call	cdr3_length	v_call	j_call	cdr3_aa	cdr3_nt
few	NA	14	TRBV9	TRBJ2-7	CASSAGIFSGEQYF	TGTGCCAGCAGCGCTGGGATCTTTTCGGGGGAGCAGTACTTC
NA	TRBD2	15	TRBV5-5	TRBJ2-1	CASSPGVAGGREQFF	TGTGCCAGCAGCCCCGGGGTAGCGGGGGGTCGTGAGCAGTTCTTC
few	NA	13	TRBV10-3	TRBJ1-5	CAISRESNQPQHF	TGTGCCATCAGTCGGGAGAGCAATCAGCCCCAGCATTTT
NA	TRBD1	14	TRBV5-1	TRBJ2-1	CASSLQTQGDEQFF	TGCGCCAGCAGCTTACAGACGCAGGGGGATGAGCAGTTCTTC
NA	NA	14	TRBV4-1	TRBJ1-2	CASVPEASNYGYTF	TGCGCCAGCGTCCCGGAGGCAAGTAACTATGGCTACACCTTC
NA	NA	15	TRBV5-1	TRBJ2-5	CASSLGRGNQETQYF	TGCGCCAGCAGCTTGGGCCGGGGGAACCAAGAGACCCAGTACTTC
NA	TRBD1	15	TRBV7-6	TRBJ2-1	CASSPTGSHGDEQFF	TGTGCCAGCAGCCCGACAGGGTCCCACGGGGATGAGCAGTTCTTC
once	NA	15	TRBV5-6	TRBJ1-1	CASSLGMQSNTEAFF	TGTGCCAGCAGCTTGGGTATGCAGTCGAACACTGAAGCTTTCTTT
NA	TRBD1	14	TRBV11-3	TRBJ1-1	CASSRDSKNTEAFF	TGTGCCAGCAGCCGGGACAGCAAGAACACTGAAGCTTTCTTT
NA	TRBD2	18	TRBV7-2	TRBJ2-2	CASSLVASGGANTGELFF	TGTGCCAGCAGCTTAGTGGCTAGCGGGGGGGCCAACACCGGGGAGCTGTTTTTT
NA	TRBD1	15	TRBV7-2	TRBJ2-3	CASSLVQGAGDTQYF	TGTGCCAGCAGCTTAGTACAGGGGGCGGGAGATACGCAGTATTTT
NA	TRBD2	15	TRBV6-4	TRBJ2-1	CASSTSGGALNEQFF	TGTGCCAGCAGTACTAGCGGGGGGGCCTTGAATGAGCAGTTCTTC
NA	TRBD1	14	TRBV2	TRBJ1-2	CASRKNRGNYGYTF	TGTGCCAGCCGAAAAAACAGGGGAAACTATGGCTACACCTTC
NA	NA	15	TRBV6-5	TRBJ2-3	CASSYRGWGTDTQYF	TGTGCCAGCAGTTACAGGGGATGGGGCACAGATACGCAGTATTTT
NA	NA	13	TRBV18	TRBJ1-2	CASSPSEGQGYTF	TGTGCCAGCTCGCCCTCGGAGGGTCAGGGCTACACCTTC
NA	TRBD1	14	TRBV7-9	TRBJ1-6	CASSLAQGRSPLHF	TGTGCCAGCAGCTTAGCACAGGGGAGGTCACCCCTCCACTTT